The 27 T cell receptor beta chains reported below all come from one sample, sequenced in a study of blood T cell repertoires in COVID-19. Sequencing was performed with immunoSEQ multiplex PCR; in TCRdb, only in-frame clones are kept and a portion is missing. The data show 150,000 to 200,000 clones, around 86% seen once. The sequenced sample was PBMCs or T cells enriched from blood (not recorded which). These TCRs come from a woman between 35 and 50 years old in a cohort exposed to, infected with or recovered from COVID-19 (not recorded which).

The chain recombines TRBV7-2 with TRBJ1-3; D might be TRBD1 (6 bases). Germline V gene sequence: CDR1 SGHTA, CDR2 FQGNSA. V gave up 5 bases and J gave up 4 bases, with 9 bases separating them. CDR3 length: 13 amino acids. CDR3 in amino acids: CASSTGQGNTIYF. Here the CDR3 DNA reads TGTGCCAGCAGCACTGGACAGGGAAACACCATATATTTT. The whole variable domain, filled in from reference TRBV7-2 and TRBJ1-3, reads GAGVSQSPSNKVTEKGKDVELRCDPISGHTALYWYRQSLGQGLEFLIYFQGNSAPDKSGLPSDRFSAERTGGSVSTLTIQRTQQEDSAVYLCASSTGQGNTIYFGEGSWLTVV.

The chain joins TRBV28 to TRBJ2-1; a possible D gene is TRBD2 (5 bases). V was shortened by 5 bases and J by 6 bases, with 14 bases between the two germline ends. Germline loops: CDR1 MDHEN, CDR2 SYDVKM. CDR3 length equals 14 residues. CDR3 in DNA: TGTGCCAGCAGTCTATCGGACTTGGGCAATGAGCAGTTCTTC. It specifies CASSLSDLGNEQFF.

The chain joins TRBV28 to TRBJ1-1; 9 bases line up with TRBD1. CDR3 length equals 15 residues. V gave up 4 bases and J gave up 4 bases; unmatched junction bases: 7. The V gene's germline CDR1 is MDHEN and CDR2 SYDVKM. CDR3 sequence: CASSYTGGGGTEAFF. The CDR3 coding sequence is TGTGCCAGCAGTTACACAGGGGGCGGGGGCACTGAAGCTTTCTTT.

CDR3 DNA: TGCAGCGTTGCTAGTATGAGGACAGGGCGAGATACGCAGTATTTT. It codes for CSVASMRTGRDTQYF. The chain uses TRBV29-1 and TRBJ2-3; TRBD1 aligns across 8 bases. The CDR3 spans 15 residues. CDR1 is SQVTM and CDR2 is ANQGSEA in the germline V gene. The ends lost 4 bases at V and 5 bases at J; junction bases unmatched: 11.

This clone showed up just a few times. The V gene is TRBV15, the J gene TRBJ1-1; TRBD1 is a possible D gene (5 bases). Trimming took 1 base from V and 3 from J, leaving 12 bases between them. Germline lookup yields CDR1 LNHNV and CDR2 YYDKDF (reference sequence). The CDR3 covers 15 residues. The CDR3 loop is CATSRAQQGYTEAFF. In DNA, the CDR3 is TGTGCCACCAGCAGAGCTCAGCAGGGATACACTGAAGCTTTCTTT.

This chain joins TRBV16 and TRBJ2-7, with 9 bases fitting TRBD1. Germline-derived CDR1 and CDR2 are KGHSY and FQNENV. The CDR3 runs 15 residues. The ends lost 4 bases at V and 5 bases at J; junction bases unmatched: 9. The DNA for the CDR3 is TGTGCCAGCAGCCCCGACAGGACAGGGGCTAACGAGCAGTACTTC. Its translation is CASSPDRTGANEQYF.

The rearrangement joins TRBV6-5 to TRBJ2-7, with D perhaps matching TRBD1 (5 bases). The germline CDR1 and CDR2 sequences are MNHEY and SVGAGI. This CDR3 has 13 residues. The V and J ends lost 10 bases and 2 bases respectively, with 15 bases between them. The CDR3 reads CATKGSSTYEQYF. As DNA, the CDR3 is TGTGCCACTAAGGGGTCCTCTACCTACGAGCAGTACTTC.

The rearrangement links TRBV14 to TRBJ2-6, with D perhaps matching TRBD1 (6 bases). Germline CDR1 reads SGHDN; CDR2 reads FVKESK. V was trimmed by 2 bases and J by 1 base, leaving 9 bases between them. The CDR3 is made up of 16 amino acids. CDR3 residues: CASSQHQGSGANVLTF. The CDR3 bases are TGTGCCAGCAGCCAACACCAGGGGTCTGGGGCCAACGTCCTGACTTTC.

This rearrangement joins TRBV7-6 to TRBJ2-1, with D tentatively TRBD2 (6 bases). V was cut by 2 bases and J by 8 bases, with 22 bases left in between. CDR1 and CDR2 (germline): SGHVS, FNYEAQ. The CDR3 loop spans 17 amino acids. The CDR3 DNA is TGTGCCAGCAGCTTATCCCCTTCGGGAGAAGTGTCACATGAGCAGTTCTTC. It yields the protein CASSLSPSGEVSHEQFF.

The chain carries TRBV12-3 or TRBV12-4 and TRBJ2-5; D gene uncertain. CDR3 size: 12 residues. V lost 2 bases and J 5 bases, leaving 6 bases between the germline ends. The CDR3 DNA reads as TGTGCCAGCAGTTTACGAGTCGAGACCCAGTACTTC. It translates to CASSLRVETQYF.

This rearrangement joins TRBV7-2 to TRBJ2-5; 10 positions agree with TRBD2. The CDR3 runs to 14 residues. Trimming cost V 3 bases and J 5 bases; bases outside gene matches: 3. CDR1 is SGHTA, CDR2 FQGNSA, per germline. The CDR3 DNA reads TGTGCCAGCAGCTTTCTAGCGGGAGACGAGACCCAGTACTTC. As protein: CASSFLAGDETQYF.

The chain has TRBV9 and TRBJ2-5; perhaps TRBD1 as D (6 bases). Trimming cost V 2 bases and J 1 base, with 12 bases left between them. Germline V gives CDR1 SGDLS, CDR2 YYNGEE. The CDR3 has 15 residues. The CDR3 DNA reads as TGTGCCAGCAGCGTCAGGGGCCATTTCCAAGAGACCCAGTACTTC. Its translation is CASSVRGHFQETQYF. The full variable domain, rest sourced from reference TRBV9 and TRBJ2-5, is DSGVTQTPKHLITATGQRVTLRCSPRSGDLSVYWYQQSLDQGLQFLIQYYNGEERAKGNILERFSAQQFPDLHSELNLSSLELGDSALYFCASSVRGHFQETQYFGPGTRLLVL.

J is TRBJ1-1 and V is TRBV9; TRBD1 aligns across 10 bases. CDR3 size: 14 residues. Germline lookup yields CDR1 SGDLS and CDR2 YYNGEE. After removal of 4 bases from V and 4 bases from J, the junction contained 4 bases not matched to a gene. The CDR3 DNA follows: TGTGCCAGCAGCCAATGGACAGGGGGCACTGAAGCTTTCTTT. Translated: CASSQWTGGTEAFF.

This chain connects TRBV19 to TRBJ2-1; D not certain. The V gene lost 5 bases and the J gene lost 0 bases, with 11 bases spanning the gap. The CDR3 runs to 15 residues. Germline CDR1 LNHDA, CDR2 SQIVND (reference sequence). CDR3 region: CASSEDISSYNEQFF. The CDR3 DNA sequence: TGTGCCAGTAGTGAAGACATCTCCTCCTACAATGAGCAGTTCTTC. Supplemented by reference TRBV19 and TRBJ2-1, the full variable domain reads DGGITQSPKYLFRKEGQNVTLSCEQNLNHDAMYWYRQDPGQGLRLIYYSQIVNDFQKGDIAEGYSVSREKKESFPLTVTSAQKNPTAFYLCASSEDISSYNEQFFGPGTRLTVL.

CDR3 amino acids: CATSRATSARVADTQYF. CDR3 DNA sequence: TGTGCCACCAGCAGGGCGACTAGCGCGAGAGTTGCAGATACGCAGTATTTT. The rearrangement links TRBV15 to TRBJ2-3; 8 bases match TRBD2. V trimming: 3 bases; J trimming: 4 bases; junction bases outside the gene matches: 12. This CDR3 has 17 residues. Germline lookup yields CDR1 LNHNV and CDR2 YYDKDF (reference sequence).

The chain has TRBV7-2 and TRBJ2-1; maybe TRBD2 (6 bases). CDR1 and CDR2 (germline): SGHTA, FQGNSA. Trimming took off 2 bases at V and 8 bases at J, with 13 bases between the two ends. This CDR3 has 14 amino acids. Here the CDR3 reads CASSLSSSADEQFF. In DNA, the CDR3 is TGTGCCAGCAGCTTATCATCTAGCGCCGATGAGCAGTTCTTC.

On this clone itself: Additional DNA sequences in this sample encode the identical CDR3. The V and J genes are TRBV27 and TRBJ2-2; 7 nucleotides align to TRBD1. CDR3 size: 15 residues. Germline V gene sequence: CDR1 MNHEY, CDR2 SMNVEV (reference sequence). V lost 2 bases, J lost 0 bases, and 0 bases stayed unmatched. The chain's CDR3 is CASSLGTANTGELFF. The CDR3 DNA sequence: TGTGCCAGCAGTTTAGGGACAGCGAACACCGGGGAGCTGTTTTTT.

This chain connects TRBV4-1 to TRBJ1-3; 7 positions match TRBD1. J was trimmed by 0 bases and V by 1 base; bases with no gene match: 3. The CDR3 contains 16 residues. Germline V lookup: CDR1 MGHRA, CDR2 YSYEKL. In nucleotides, the CDR3 is TGCGCCAGCAGCCAAGTAGGGGGCACCTCTGGAAACACCATATATTTT. This encodes CASSQVGGTSGNTIYF.

The chain uses TRBV28 and TRBJ1-2; tentatively, D is TRBD1 (6 bases). V lost 5 bases to trimming and J lost 2 bases, with 12 bases between them. The CDR3 consists of 14 residues. Looked up from germline, CDR1 is MDHEN and CDR2 is SYDVKM. The chain's CDR3 is CASSIPGQNYGYTF. The CDR3, as DNA: TGTGCCAGCAGTATACCCGGACAGAACTATGGCTACACCTTC.

J is TRBJ2-7 and V is TRBV2, with D possibly being TRBD2 (5 bases). Deletions cut 3 bases from V and 4 bases from J, with 19 bases between. CDR3 length equals 16 residues. Germline V gene data show CDR1 as SNHLY and CDR2 as FYNNEI. The CDR3 DNA sequence: TGTGCCAGCAGTGAGGCAGAACCGGGATACGGTTACGAGCAGTACTTC. Translated, it gives CASSEAEPGYGYEQYF.

The genes are TRBV2 and TRBJ1-2, with 12 bases that match TRBD1. Germline CDR1 reads SNHLY; CDR2 reads FYNNEI. This CDR3 spans 16 amino acids. V shed 5 bases, J shed 6 bases, and the junction held 10 bases outside the gene matches. In nucleotides, the CDR3 is TGTGCCAGCAGTTTTACGCTCGGGACAGGGGGCCATGGCTACACCTTC. Translation gives CASSFTLGTGGHGYTF.

On this clone: Within the sample, other DNA sequences also encode this same CDR3. The J gene is TRBJ1-1, the V gene TRBV2; 7 bases align to TRBD1. Trimming took 5 bases from V and 2 from J; bases not matched to a gene: 5. This CDR3 region has 14 residues. Germline CDR1 SNHLY, CDR2 FYNNEI. The CDR3 loop is CASSYTGDNTEAFF. CDR3 bases: TGTGCCAGCAGTTATACAGGGGATAACACTGAAGCTTTCTTT.

The chain is built from TRBV28 and TRBJ2-1; weak D call: TRBD2 (7 bases). The CDR3 runs 19 residues. Trimming cost V 2 bases and J 3 bases, with 23 bases left between them. CDR1 and CDR2 (germline): MDHEN, SYDVKM. In DNA, the CDR3 is TGTGCCAGCAGTTTAATCGCGGGGGAGACAGGAACTATCTACAATGAGCAGTTCTTC. This translates into CASSLIAGETGTIYNEQFF.

The chain couples TRBV27 to TRBJ2-3, with D perhaps TRBD1 (6 bases). CDR3 length: 15 amino acids. From germline, CDR1 is MNHEY and CDR2 SMNVEV (reference sequence). V was pared by 1 base and J by 4 bases, with 12 bases between. CDR3 in amino acids: CASSLFKDSSDTQYF. As DNA, the CDR3 is TGTGCCAGCAGTTTATTCAAGGACAGTTCAGATACGCAGTATTTT.

The count of this clone is one. J is TRBJ1-1 and V is TRBV18, with 8 nucleotides matching TRBD1. CDR3 size: 13 residues. The ends lost 8 bases at V and 2 bases at J; junction bases unmatched: 4. CDR1 and CDR2 (germline): KGHSH, LQKENI. CDR3 in amino acids: CASAGQANTEAFF. Here the CDR3 DNA reads TGTGCCAGCGCGGGACAGGCTAACACTGAAGCTTTCTTT.

The chain employs TRBV7-6 and TRBJ2-7; D possibly corresponds to TRBD1 (5 bases). Germline CDR1 is SGHVS and CDR2 is FNYEAQ. The CDR3 runs to 15 residues. V gave up 1 base and J gave up 2 bases, with 12 bases separating them. The CDR3 sequence: CASSLDRGLAYEQYF. DNA for the CDR3: TGTGCCAGCAGCTTAGATAGGGGTCTCGCCTACGAGCAGTACTTC.

The V and J genes are TRBV2 and TRBJ1-2, with 12 bases lining up with TRBD1. In germline, CDR1 is SNHLY, CDR2 FYNNEI. The V gene end was trimmed by 6 bases and the J gene end by 4 bases; junction bases not matched to a gene: 6. The CDR3 length is 15 residues. CDR3 DNA sequence: TGTGCCAGCAGCGGGACAGGGGGCTTTACCTATGGCTACACCTTC. Its protein product is CASSGTGGFTYGYTF.